Following are 26 T cell receptor beta chains from one sample sequenced in a study of blood T cell repertoires in COVID-19. Libraries were prepared by immunoSEQ multiplex PCR; TCRdb keeps only in-frame clonotypes and omits some of them. The sample includes 210,000 or so clones, around 90% seen only once; the top ten take roughly 0.6%. The sample taken for sequencing was peripheral blood. The receptor set was obtained from a man aged 50 to 60 with acute or convalescent COVID-19.

The chain carries TRBV5-1 and TRBJ2-7; no firm D call. The CDR3 length is 13 residues. Deletions cut 1 base from V and 1 base from J, with 6 bases between. CDR1 SGHRS and CDR2 YFSETQ come from the germline V gene. The CDR3 region has the DNA TGCGCCAGCAGCTTGCGACAATCCTACGAGCAGTACTTC. Its protein is CASSLRQSYEQYF.

The rearrangement links TRBV9 to TRBJ1-6; D not resolved. CDR1 and CDR2 from the germline V gene are SGDLS and YYNGEE. This CDR3 contains 14 residues. Between the trimmed V and J ends, which lost 2 bases and 10 bases, there was a span of 13 bases. The CDR3 protein is CASSVEAHGSPLHF. DNA of the CDR3: TGTGCCAGCAGCGTGGAGGCCCATGGGTCACCCCTCCACTTT.

This clone was seen a handful of times. The chain joins TRBV11-2 to TRBJ1-5; D not certain. The ends were cut back, 0 bases at V and 0 bases at J, with 12 bases in the middle. CDR3 size: 17 residues. CDR1 and CDR2 (germline): SGHAT, FQNNGV. This CDR3 reads CASSLDGVGYSNQPQHF. CDR3 nucleotide sequence: TGTGCCAGCAGCTTAGATGGAGTTGGCTATAGCAATCAGCCCCAGCATTTT.

The chain recombines TRBV3-1 (or the pseudogene TRBV3-2) with TRBJ2-1, with 10 bases fitting TRBD2. Germline V gene lookup returns CDR1 LGHDT and CDR2 YNNKEL (reference sequence). With V trimmed by 4 bases and J by 5 bases, 5 bases remained unmatched. The CDR3 spans 15 residues. CDR3 region: CASSLAGGPDNEQFF. CDR3 bases: TGTGCCAGCAGCCTAGCGGGGGGCCCCGACAATGAGCAGTTCTTC.

The chain combines TRBV10-3 with TRBJ1-1; 8 bases match TRBD1. Germline CDR1 ENHRY, CDR2 SYGVKD. The CDR3 extends over 14 amino acids. J lost 3 bases, V lost 10 bases, and 10 bases had no gene match. In nucleotides, the CDR3 is TGTGCCAGCAAGGACAGGGCCCGGGACACTGAAGCTTTCTTT. This codes for CASKDRARDTEAFF.

The V and J genes are TRBV18 and TRBJ2-1; 14 bases agree with TRBD2. This CDR3 is 15 amino acids long. The germline gives CDR1 KGHSH, CDR2 LQKENI. V was clipped by 3 bases and J by 5 bases; unmatched bases: 0. Here the CDR3 reads CASSPGLAGDNEQFF. The CDR3 DNA reads TGTGCCAGCTCACCGGGACTAGCGGGAGACAATGAGCAGTTCTTC.

This clone is a singleton in its sample. The rearrangement links TRBV12-1 to TRBJ2-1; whether TRBD2, the table's D call, matches the DNA was not checked. TRBV12-1 is assigned pseudogene status. This CDR3 has 16 amino acids. The chain's CDR3 is CASSLSSGASYNEQFF. DNA for the CDR3: TGTGCCAGCAGCTTGTCTAGCGGGGCTTCCTACAATGAGCAGTTCTTC.

The rearrangement joins TRBV30 to TRBJ2-3; no clear D. Trimming took 2 bases from V and 4 from J, leaving 13 bases between them. This CDR3 has 14 amino acids. The germline V gene encodes CDR1 GTSNPN and CDR2 SVGIG (reference sequence). The CDR3 spells CAWSPQVTADTQYF. The CDR3 nucleotides are TGTGCCTGGAGTCCCCAGGTGACGGCAGATACGCAGTATTTT.

The chain recombines TRBV28 with TRBJ1-3; D perhaps matches TRBD1 (6 bases). The CDR3 is 17 residues long. Germline V CDR1 and CDR2: MDHEN, SYDVKM. With 7 bases removed from V and 0 bases from J, the gap between germline ends came to 19 bases. The CDR3 DNA is TGTGCCAGCACCGCCCCACAGGGAGTAGGCTCTGGAAACACCATATATTTT. Amino acids: CASTAPQGVGSGNTIYF. The entire variable domain, with the rest obtained from reference TRBV28 and TRBJ1-3, is as follows: DVKVTQSSRYLVKRTGEKVFLECVQDMDHENMFWYRQDPGLGLRLIYFSYDVKMKEKGDIPEGYSVSREKKERFSLILESASTNQTSMYLCASTAPQGVGSGNTIYFGEGSWLTVV.

The chain recombines TRBV5-5 with TRBJ1-2, with unresolved D. V was trimmed by 0 bases and J by 4 bases, leaving 13 bases between them. The germline CDR1 and CDR2 sequences are SGHKS and YYEKEE (reference sequence). This CDR3 has 15 residues. The CDR3: CASSLEPSAAYGYTF. DNA for the CDR3: TGTGCCAGCAGCTTGGAGCCTTCCGCGGCCTATGGCTACACCTTC.

The rearrangement links TRBV19 to TRBJ2-3, with TRBD1 matching over 9 bases. The CDR3 is made up of 16 amino acids. The V gene's germline CDR1 is LNHDA and CDR2 SQIVND (reference sequence). V shed 8 bases and J 4 bases; nucleotides not matched to a gene: 13. CDR3 region: CASVPEYRGRPDTQYF. The CDR3, as DNA: TGTGCCAGTGTCCCGGAGTACAGGGGGCGCCCAGATACGCAGTATTTT.

This clone was counted once. The genes are TRBV6-5 and TRBJ1-4; 9 bases fit TRBD1. The V gene end was trimmed by 7 bases and the J gene end by 8 bases; junction bases not matched to a gene: 8. The CDR3 runs to 14 residues. Germline V gene data show CDR1 as MNHEY and CDR2 as SVGAGI. This CDR3 is CASKIRTGEEKLFF. The CDR3 nucleotides are TGTGCCAGCAAGATCCGGACAGGGGAGGAAAAACTGTTTTTT.

This chain joins TRBV5-1 and TRBJ2-2; TRBD1 is a possible D gene (5 bases). Trimming took off 4 bases at V and 5 bases at J, with 18 bases between the two ends. The CDR3 is made up of 16 amino acids. Germline V CDR1 and CDR2: SGHRS, YFSETQ. CDR3 protein: CASSPRAQTVTGELFF. CDR3 bases: TGCGCCAGCAGCCCACGCGCCCAGACAGTAACCGGGGAGCTGTTTTTT. The full variable domain, in which reference TRBV5-1 and TRBJ2-2 provide the parts outside the CDR3, is KAGVTQTPRYLIKTRGQQVTLSCSPISGHRSVSWYQQTPGQGLQFLFEYFSETQRNKGNFPGRFSGRQFSNSRSEMNVSTLELGDSALYLCASSPRAQTVTGELFFGEGSRLTVL.

The rearrangement links TRBV28 to TRBJ1-2, with TRBD1 as a possible D gene (5 bases). V was cut by 3 bases and J by 6 bases, with 20 bases left in between. CDR3 length: 16 residues. Germline lookup yields CDR1 MDHEN and CDR2 SYDVKM. The CDR3 DNA reads as TGTGCCAGCAGTTTGTACCCCAGGGATTCGGGCCATGGCTACACCTTC. Amino acids: CASSLYPRDSGHGYTF.

This clone showed up just a few times. This chain links TRBV28 with TRBJ1-4; possible D gene TRBD1, 6 bases. CDR3 length: 14 residues. Trimming stripped 4 bases from V and 12 bases from J, with 18 bases between. From germline, CDR1 is MDHEN and CDR2 SYDVKM. The CDR3 region is CASSSNRVPGELFF. Here the CDR3 DNA reads TGTGCCAGCAGTTCCAACAGGGTCCCCGGGGAACTGTTTTTT.

V and J are TRBV6-6 and TRBJ2-5; D call uncertain. V lost 6 bases and J lost 0, with 5 bases in between. The germline V gene has CDR1 MNHNY and CDR2 SVGAGI (reference sequence). The CDR3 sequence is 12 residues long. The CDR3 is CASSRYQETQYF. DNA for the CDR3: TGTGCCAGCAGCCGGTACCAAGAGACCCAGTACTTC.

The rearrangement links TRBV19 to TRBJ2-7, with TRBD2 matching 7 bases. In germline, CDR1 is LNHDA, CDR2 SQIVND (reference sequence). Trimming took 3 bases from V and 1 from J; bases not matched to a gene: 6. This CDR3 contains 15 residues. The CDR3 sequence is CASSILQGGSYEQYF. In DNA form, the CDR3 reads TGTGCCAGTAGTATTCTTCAGGGAGGGTCCTACGAGCAGTACTTC.

This sequence joins TRBV7-2 and TRBJ1-5, with D possibly TRBD1 on 6 matching bases. Trimming removed 0 bases from V and 6 bases from J, with 9 bases in between. CDR3 size: 14 residues. Germline V gene data show CDR1 as SGHTA and CDR2 as FQGNSA. The CDR3 region has the DNA TGTGCCAGCAGCTTAGCCAACAGGGTTCAGCCCCAGCATTTT. It yields the protein CASSLANRVQPQHF.

The chain combines TRBV11-2 with TRBJ1-1, with no clear D. The CDR3 has 14 residues. V was cut by 5 bases and J by 1 base, with 11 bases left in between. CDR1 and CDR2 from the germline V gene are SGHAT and FQNNGV. The CDR3 nucleotides read TGTGCCAGCAGCCTCGACATAGGGAACACTGAAGCTTTCTTT. It encodes CASSLDIGNTEAFF.

This clone was picked up a small number of times. The V gene is TRBV4-1, the J gene TRBJ2-1, with 7 nucleotides matching TRBD2. The CDR3 consists of 14 residues. Germline V gives CDR1 MGHRA, CDR2 YSYEKL. V was pared by 0 bases and J by 8 bases, with 4 bases of the junction left unmatched. This chain's CDR3 is CASSQDTSVDEQFF. As DNA, the CDR3 is TGCGCCAGCAGCCAAGATACTAGCGTGGATGAGCAGTTCTTC.

The chain couples TRBV6-5 to TRBJ2-1; 7 bases map to TRBD1. The V segment lost 1 base and the J segment 15 bases; nucleotides outside the gene matches: 9. CDR1 and CDR2 (germline): MNHEY, SVGAGI. The CDR3 is 13 residues long. CDR3 DNA: TGTGCCAGCAGTTACTTCCGGGGACAGTCACCGTTCTTC. Amino acids: CASSYFRGQSPFF.

This chain joins TRBV9 and TRBJ2-2, with a possible D match to TRBD2 (6 bases). The germline V gene encodes CDR1 SGDLS and CDR2 YYNGEE. Trimming removed 3 bases at V and 2 bases at J, with 14 bases between. The CDR3 extends over 16 amino acids. CDR3 amino acids: CASSGGTPLNTGELFF. CDR3 nucleotides: TGTGCCAGCAGCGGCGGGACCCCATTAAACACCGGGGAGCTGTTTTTT.

This clone was observed a single time. J is TRBJ2-7 and V is TRBV3-1 (or the pseudogene TRBV3-2); D may be TRBD2 (6 bases). This CDR3 contains 15 residues. Trimming removed 0 bases from V and 3 bases from J, with 12 bases in between. Per the germline V gene, CDR1 is LGHDT and CDR2 is YNNKEL (reference sequence). CDR3 region: CASSQDLAGNYEQYF. The CDR3 nucleotides are TGTGCCAGCAGCCAAGACTTGGCGGGAAACTACGAGCAGTACTTC.

This chain's CDR3 is CAISELASFSYEQYF. The CDR3, as DNA: TGTGCCATCAGTGAACTAGCGAGTTTCTCCTACGAGCAGTACTTC. The chain links TRBV10-3 to TRBJ2-7, with TRBD2 matching 7 bases. J was trimmed by 0 bases and V by 3 bases; bases with no gene match: 5. CDR1 and CDR2 from the germline V gene are ENHRY and SYGVKD. This CDR3 has 15 amino acids.

In its sample, this clone was seen once. CDR3 region: CASSVSGGGGEKLFF. The CDR3 DNA is TGTGCCAGCAGCGTGAGCGGAGGGGGCGGTGAAAAACTGTTTTTT. The chain carries TRBV5-6 and TRBJ1-4, with 7 positions matching TRBD1. J was trimmed by 7 bases and V by 4 bases; bases with no gene match: 10. Germline V lookup: CDR1 SGHDT, CDR2 YYEEEE. The CDR3 runs to 15 residues.

The rearrangement joins TRBV10-3 to TRBJ2-7; TRBD2 matches at 8 bases. The V and J ends lost 6 bases and 6 bases, in that order; junction bases with no gene match: 10. In germline, CDR1 is ENHRY, CDR2 SYGVKD. This CDR3 spans 14 amino acids. CDR3 bases: TGTGCCATCAGGGGTTCGGGAGGGTTCGGCGAGCAGTACTTC. Its translation is CAIRGSGGFGEQYF.